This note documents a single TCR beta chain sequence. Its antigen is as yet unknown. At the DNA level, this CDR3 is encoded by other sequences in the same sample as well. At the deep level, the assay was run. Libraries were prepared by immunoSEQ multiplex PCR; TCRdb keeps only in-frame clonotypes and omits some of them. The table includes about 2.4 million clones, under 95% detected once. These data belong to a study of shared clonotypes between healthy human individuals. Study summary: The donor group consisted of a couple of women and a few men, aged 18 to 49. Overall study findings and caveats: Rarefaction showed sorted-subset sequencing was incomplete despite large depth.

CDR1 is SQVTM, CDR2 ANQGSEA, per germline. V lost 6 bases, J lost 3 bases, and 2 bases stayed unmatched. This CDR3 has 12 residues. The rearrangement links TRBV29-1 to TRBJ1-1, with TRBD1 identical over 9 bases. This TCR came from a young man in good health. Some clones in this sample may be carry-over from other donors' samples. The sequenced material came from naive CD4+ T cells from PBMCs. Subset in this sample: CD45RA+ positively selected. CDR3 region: CSVNRGHTEAFF. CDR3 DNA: TGCAGCGTAAACAGGGGGCACACTGAAGCTTTCTTT.